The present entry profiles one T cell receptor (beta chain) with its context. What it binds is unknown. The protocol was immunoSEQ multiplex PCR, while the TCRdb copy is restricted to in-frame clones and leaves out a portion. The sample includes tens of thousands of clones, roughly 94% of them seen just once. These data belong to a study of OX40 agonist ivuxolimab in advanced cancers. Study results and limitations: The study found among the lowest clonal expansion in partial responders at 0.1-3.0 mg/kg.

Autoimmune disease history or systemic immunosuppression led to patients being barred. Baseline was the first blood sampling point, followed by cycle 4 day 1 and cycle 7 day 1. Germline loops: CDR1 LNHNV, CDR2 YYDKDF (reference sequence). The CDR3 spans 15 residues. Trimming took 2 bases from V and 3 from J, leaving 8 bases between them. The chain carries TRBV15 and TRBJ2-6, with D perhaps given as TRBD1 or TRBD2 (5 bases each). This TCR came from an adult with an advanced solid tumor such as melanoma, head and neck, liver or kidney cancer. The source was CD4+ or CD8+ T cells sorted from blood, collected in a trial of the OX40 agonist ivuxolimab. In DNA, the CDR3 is TGTGCCACCAGCAGACGGGGCGGTGGGGCCAACGTCCTGACTTTC. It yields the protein CATSRRGGGANVLTF.